The 8 T cell receptor beta chains listed next were all sequenced from one sample in a study of control samples from healthy donors and cancer patients. TCRdb's copy holds only in-frame clones and misses some; the assay was immunoSEQ multiplex PCR. Among over 110,000 clones listed, 80% to 95% were seen once. Source material: blood. The receptors come from a man between 25 and 39 years old in good health.

The CDR3 spells CASRGSGPNHNEQFF. For the CDR3, the DNA is TGTGCCAGCAGAGGTAGCGGGCCTAACCACAATGAGCAGTTCTTC. This rearrangement joins TRBV25-1 to TRBJ2-1, with TRBD2 matching over 7 bases. Per germline, CDR1 MGHDK and CDR2 SYGVNS. The V gene end was trimmed by 6 bases and the J gene end by 5 bases; junction bases not matched to a gene: 10. This CDR3 spans 15 amino acids.

J is TRBJ2-5 and V is TRBV6-1; 11 positions match TRBD2. Germline V gene sequence: CDR1 MNHNS, CDR2 SASEGT. J lost 7 bases, V lost 1 base, and 8 bases had no gene match. This CDR3 is built from 16 residues. The CDR3 protein is CASSEGLAGGSGTQYF. The DNA of the CDR3 is TGTGCCAGCAGTGAAGGTCTAGCGGGAGGATCCGGGACCCAGTACTTC.

In DNA form, the CDR3 reads TGCAGTGCTAGTTTGCTTAGCGGGACCACCGGGGAGCTGTTTTTT. Residues: CSASLLSGTTGELFF. The chain couples TRBV20-1 to TRBJ2-2; 8 bases align to TRBD2. This CDR3 has 15 amino acids. CDR1 is DFQATT, CDR2 SNEGSKA, per germline (reference sequence). J lost 4 bases, V lost 3 bases, and 7 bases had no gene match.

Note on this clone: It is unclear where the CDR3 begins or ends on the DNA, so no DNA is shown, and the CDR3 is as TCRdb lists it. V and J are TRBV30 and TRBJ1-1. The CDR3 is 12 amino acids long, termini counted. CDR1 is GTSNPN and CDR2 is SVGIG in the germline V gene (reference sequence). The CDR3 sequence is CAWVTGTFGAFF.

The genes are TRBV18 and TRBJ1-1; D possibly corresponds to TRBD1 (5 bases). Per the germline V gene, CDR1 is KGHSH and CDR2 is LQKENI. The V end lost 3 bases, the J end lost 8 bases, and 10 bases lay between the germline ends. This CDR3 is built from 12 residues. Written as DNA, the CDR3 is TGTGCCAGCTCACCGGGGGGAGGAGAAGCTTTCTTT. Translating it yields CASSPGGGEAFF.

The J gene is TRBJ1-2, the V gene TRBV7-8; perhaps TRBD1 as D (6 bases). CDR3 length: 15 residues. V lost 7 bases and J lost 1, with 16 bases in between. Germline assignment: CDR1 SGHVS and CDR2 FQNEAQ. CDR3 region: CASMGSGTINYGYTF. The CDR3 nucleotides read TGTGCCAGCATGGGATCCGGGACAATTAACTATGGCTACACCTTC.

This chain joins TRBV27 and TRBJ1-5, with D hard to call. With 5 bases removed from V and 1 base from J, the gap between germline ends came to 9 bases. The length of the CDR3 is 14 residues. Germline CDR1 is MNHEY and CDR2 is SMNVEV (reference sequence). CDR3 in amino acids: CASSPRVSNQPQHF. For the CDR3, the DNA is TGTGCCAGCAGTCCTAGGGTGAGCAATCAGCCCCAGCATTTT.

This clone was counted once. This chain connects TRBV5-8 to TRBJ2-5; D possibly corresponds to TRBD2 (6 bases). CDR1 and CDR2 (germline): SGHTS, YDEGEE. The CDR3 length is 16 residues. V lost 1 base, J lost 7 bases, and 20 bases lay in between. DNA of the CDR3: TGTGCCAGCAGCTTGCCGCTCGGGGGTACCTGGGGGACCCAGTACTTC. Residues: CASSLPLGGTWGTQYF.